This T cell receptor beta chain is drawn from a study of blood T cell repertoires in COVID-19. Across the study: Sites across the United States, Italy and Spain contributed samples from acute and convalescent COVID-19. T cells, B-cell-depleted T cells, or PBMCs provided the cDNA or gDNA that served as material.

Original processing notes: Estimation of nucleated cell counts relied on the amplification of reference gene primers. TCRdb's table, derived via immunoSEQ multiplex PCR, lists solely in-frame clones and lacks some. V and J calls and clone size are as listed in that table; D and trimming were resolved from the DNA. The table has about 36,000 clones, nearly 90% seen once. The CDR3 is 15 amino acids. Trimming at V came to 4 bases and at J to 6 bases, leaving 8 bases not matched to a gene. CDR1 is MNHNY and CDR2 is SVGAGI in the germline V gene (reference sequence). The clonotype comes from a human donor in a cohort sampled during active COVID-19. Sequencing was carried out using peripheral blood. This chain uses TRBV6-6 with TRBJ1-4, with 7 bases lining up with TRBD1. CDR3 region: CASSFGQVSYEKLFF. Here the CDR3 DNA reads TGTGCCAGCAGTTTCGGACAGGTCTCTTATGAAAAACTGTTTTTT.